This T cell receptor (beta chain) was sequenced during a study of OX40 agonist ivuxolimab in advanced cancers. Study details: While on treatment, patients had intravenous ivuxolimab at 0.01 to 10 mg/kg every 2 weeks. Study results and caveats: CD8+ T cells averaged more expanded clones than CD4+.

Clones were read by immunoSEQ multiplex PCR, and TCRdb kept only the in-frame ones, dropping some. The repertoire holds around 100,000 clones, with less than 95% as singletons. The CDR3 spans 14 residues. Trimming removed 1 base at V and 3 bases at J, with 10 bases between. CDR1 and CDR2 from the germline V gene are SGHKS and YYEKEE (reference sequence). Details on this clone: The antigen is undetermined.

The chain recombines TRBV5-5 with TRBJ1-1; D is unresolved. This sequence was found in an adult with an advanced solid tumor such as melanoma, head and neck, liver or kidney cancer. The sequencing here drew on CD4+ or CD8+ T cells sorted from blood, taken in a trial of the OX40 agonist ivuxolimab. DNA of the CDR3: TGTGCCAGCAGCTTGACTCAGTGGGACACTGAAGCTTTCTTT. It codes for CASSLTQWDTEAFF.